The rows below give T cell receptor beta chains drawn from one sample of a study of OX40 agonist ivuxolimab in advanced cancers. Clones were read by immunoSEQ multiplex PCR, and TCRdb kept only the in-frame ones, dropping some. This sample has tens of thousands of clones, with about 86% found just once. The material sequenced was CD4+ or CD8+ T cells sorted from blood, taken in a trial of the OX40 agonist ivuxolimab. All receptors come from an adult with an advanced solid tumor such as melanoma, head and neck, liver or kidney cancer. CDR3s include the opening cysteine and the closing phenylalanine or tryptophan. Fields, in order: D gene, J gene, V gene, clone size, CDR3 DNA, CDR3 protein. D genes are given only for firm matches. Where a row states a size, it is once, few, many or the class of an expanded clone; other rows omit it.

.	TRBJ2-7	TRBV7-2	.	TGTGCCAGCAGCTTATCCATGATCAGCTACGAGCAGTACTTC	CASSLSMISYEQYF
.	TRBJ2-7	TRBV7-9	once	TGTGCCAGCACGGACACCGACTACGAGCAGTACTTC	CASTDTDYEQYF
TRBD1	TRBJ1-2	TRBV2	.	TGTGCCAGGGGACAGGTGGCGTATGGCTACACCTTC	CARGQVAYGYTF
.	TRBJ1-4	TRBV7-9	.	TGTGCCAGCAGCTTTCGGGGGGCCCGAAATGAAAAACTGTTTTTT	CASSFRGARNEKLFF
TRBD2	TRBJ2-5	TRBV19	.	TGTGCCAGTAGACTAGCGGGAGACGGGGAGACCCAGTACTTC	CASRLAGDGETQYF
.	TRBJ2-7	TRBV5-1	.	TGCGCCAGCAGCTTGGGGCGAGTCGGGACCTACGAGCAGTACTTC	CASSLGRVGTYEQYF
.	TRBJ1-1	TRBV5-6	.	TGTGCCAGCAGCTTGGCGGCGAACACTGAAGCTTTCTTT	CASSLAANTEAFF
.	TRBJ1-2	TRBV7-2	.	TGTGCCAGCAGCTTAGTGGCCACGGGGGCAGGTGGCTACACCTTC	CASSLVATGAGGYTF
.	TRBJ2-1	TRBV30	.	TGTGCCTGGCAGCAGGGGTACAATGAGCAGTTCTTC	CAWQQGYNEQFF
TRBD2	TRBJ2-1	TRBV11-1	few	TGTGCCAGCGGTGTGGGGCGGGGGACTTATGACTCCTACAATGAGCAGTTCTTC	CASGVGRGTYDSYNEQFF
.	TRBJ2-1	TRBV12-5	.	TGTGCTAGTGGTTTGCGTTATCGGGGGGCAGACAATGAGCAGTTCTTC	CASGLRYRGADNEQFF
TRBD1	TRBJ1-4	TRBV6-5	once	TGTGCCAGCAGGACCGGGACAGGGCCTGAAAAACTGTTTTTT	CASRTGTGPEKLFF
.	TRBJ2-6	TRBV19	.	TGTGCCAGTAGTATAGCGGGGGACCCTGGGGCCAACGTCCTGACTTTC	CASSIAGDPGANVLTF
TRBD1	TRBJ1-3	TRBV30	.	TGTGCCTGGAGCCCTAAGGGGGCGCGAGGAAACACCATATATTTT	CAWSPKGARGNTIYF
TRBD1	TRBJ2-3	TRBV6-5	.	TGTGCCAGCAGTCCAGGGACAGGGAGTCCAGATACGCAGTATTTT	CASSPGTGSPDTQYF
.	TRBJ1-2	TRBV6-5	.	TGTGCCAGCAGTAGGACAGCTTATGGCTACACCTTC	CASSRTAYGYTF
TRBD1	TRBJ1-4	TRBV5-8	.	TGTGCCAGCAGTCGAAGACAGGGAGATGAAAAACTGTTTTTT	CASSRRQGDEKLFF
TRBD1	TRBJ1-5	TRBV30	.	TGTGCCTGGAGTCTCGGACAGGGAAATCAGCCCCAGCATTTT	CAWSLGQGNQPQHF
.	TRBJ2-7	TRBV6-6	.	TGTGCCAGCAGTTACTCGAATTACAGGGCCTACGAGCAGTACTTC	CASSYSNYRAYEQYF
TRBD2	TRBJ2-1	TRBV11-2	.	TGTGCCAGCAGCCCTATAGCGGGACGCTCCTACAATGAGCAGTTCTTC	CASSPIAGRSYNEQFF
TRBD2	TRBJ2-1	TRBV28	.	TGTGCCAGCAGTTCCATGGGGGGTCTAGCGGGAAGGTCAAATGAGCAGTTCTTC	CASSSMGGLAGRSNEQFF
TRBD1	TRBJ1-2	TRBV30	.	TGTGCCTGGAACCTAGACAGGGGGCATGGCTACACCTTC	CAWNLDRGHGYTF
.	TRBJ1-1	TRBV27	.	TGTGCCAGCAGTTTTTGGGGGCGCGGGGGGCCGAACACTGAAGCTTTCTTT	CASSFWGRGGPNTEAFF
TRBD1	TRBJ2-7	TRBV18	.	TGTGCCAGCTCACCACAAGGGACAGGGGGTTCCTACGAGCAGTACTTC	CASSPQGTGGSYEQYF
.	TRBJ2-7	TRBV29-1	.	TGCAGCGTTGACGGGGAGGCCCCGGGCTACGAGCAGTACTTC	CSVDGEAPGYEQYF
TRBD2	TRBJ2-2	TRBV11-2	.	TGTGCCAGCAATACTTTGAGACTAGCGCTCTCAGGGGAGCTGTTTTTT	CASNTLRLALSGELFF
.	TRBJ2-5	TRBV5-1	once	TGCGCCAGCAGCGGCGCAGGGACCGGGGAGACCCAGTACTTC	CASSGAGTGETQYF
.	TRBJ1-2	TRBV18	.	TGTGCCAGCTCACCACAAGGGGTGAACTATGGCTACACCTTC	CASSPQGVNYGYTF
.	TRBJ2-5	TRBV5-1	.	TGCGCCAGCACGTTTGACGGGTACCAAGAGACCCAGTACTTC	CASTFDGYQETQYF
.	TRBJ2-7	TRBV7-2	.	TGTGCCAGCAGCTTATCCCCAGGTCGGGAGCAGTACTTC	CASSLSPGREQYF
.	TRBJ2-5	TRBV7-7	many	TGTGCCAGCAGCTTAGGGGGTGTAGCTGGGGGAGAGACCCAGTACTTC	CASSLGGVAGGETQYF
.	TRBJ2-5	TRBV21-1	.	TGTGCCAGCAGCAGAACAGAAGTCCAAGAGACCCAGTACTTC	CASSRTEVQETQYF
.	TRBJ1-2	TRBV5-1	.	TGCGCCAGCAGCTTGGTGACAGCGTATGGCTACACCTTC	CASSLVTAYGYTF
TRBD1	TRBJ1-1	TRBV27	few	TGTGCCAGCAGGGGACAGGGGGTGAACACTGAAGCTTTCTTT	CASRGQGVNTEAFF
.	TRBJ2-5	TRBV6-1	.	TGTGCCAGCAGTGAAGATCCGGGTCGGGAGACCCAGTACTTC	CASSEDPGRETQYF
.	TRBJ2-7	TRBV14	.	TGTGCCAGCAGCCAGACTAACTCCTACGAGCAGTACTTC	CASSQTNSYEQYF
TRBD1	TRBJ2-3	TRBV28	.	TGTGCCAGCAGTCTACTCGGACAGGGCACTGGAAGCACAGATACGCAGTATTTT	CASSLLGQGTGSTDTQYF
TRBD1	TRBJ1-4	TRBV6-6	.	TGTGCCAGCAGTACCGGACAGGGAAATGAAAAACTGTTTTTT	CASSTGQGNEKLFF
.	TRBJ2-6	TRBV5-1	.	TGCGCCAGCAGCTTGGTTGGAAGCTCTGGGGCCAACGTCCTGACTTTC	CASSLVGSSGANVLTF
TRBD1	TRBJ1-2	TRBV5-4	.	TGTGCCAGCAGTTCATTTTATGGTTGGGACAGCTCCTATGGCTACACCTTC	CASSSFYGWDSSYGYTF
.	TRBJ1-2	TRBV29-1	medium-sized	TGCAGCGTTGGACAGGTTGACTATGGCTACACCTTC	CSVGQVDYGYTF
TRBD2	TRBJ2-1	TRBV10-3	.	TGTGCCATCAGTGAGGGGGCATCGGGAGGGAACAATGAGCAGTTCTTC	CAISEGASGGNNEQFF
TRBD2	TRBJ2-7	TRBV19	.	TGTGCCAGTAGTAAGGGACTAGCGGGAGAGGCTTACGAGCAGTACTTC	CASSKGLAGEAYEQYF
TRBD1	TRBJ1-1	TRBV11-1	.	TGTGCCAGCAGCTTAGGGGACAGCAGGAACACTGAAGCTTTCTTT	CASSLGDSRNTEAFF
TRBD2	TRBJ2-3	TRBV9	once	TGTGCCAGCAGCGCGTGGGTCGGGACTAGCCCAGATACGCAGTATTTT	CASSAWVGTSPDTQYF
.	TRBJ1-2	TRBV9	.	TGTGCCAGCAGCGTAGCTCCGTCCACGGCTAACTATGGCTACACCTTC	CASSVAPSTANYGYTF
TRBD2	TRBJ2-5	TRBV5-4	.	TGTGCCAGCAGCCCACTAGCGGGAGGGCCTGGGGAGACCCAGTACTTC	CASSPLAGGPGETQYF
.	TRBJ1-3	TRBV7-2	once	TGTGCCAGCAGCTTAGGGTCAGGCAGGGCTGGAAACACCATATATTTT	CASSLGSGRAGNTIYF
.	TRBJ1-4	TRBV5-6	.	TGTGCCAGCAGCCCGGACCCCGAAGAAGGGACGAGGAAACTGTTTTTT	CASSPDPEEGTRKLFF
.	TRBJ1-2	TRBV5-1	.	TGCGCCAGCAGCTCTGACAGGTCAGCTAACTATGGCTACACCTTC	CASSSDRSANYGYTF
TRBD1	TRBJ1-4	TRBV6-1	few	TGTGCCAGCAGTGACCCGGACAGGGAAAAACTGTTTTTT	CASSDPDREKLFF
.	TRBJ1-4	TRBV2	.	TGTGCCAGCAGTGTCGGGAGATCAGGTGAAAAACTGTTTTTT	CASSVGRSGEKLFF
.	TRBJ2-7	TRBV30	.	TGTGCCTGGAGCAATCCGACTAGTTTTGCCTACGAGCAGTACTTC	CAWSNPTSFAYEQYF
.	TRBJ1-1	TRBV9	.	TGTGCCAGCAGCCCCCTCCCAGGTTTGAGGACTGAAGCTTTCTTT	CASSPLPGLRTEAFF
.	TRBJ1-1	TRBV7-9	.	TGTGCCAGCAGCTTAAGGCAAACGAACACTGAAGCTTTCTTT	CASSLRQTNTEAFF
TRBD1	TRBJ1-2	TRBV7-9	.	TGTGCCAGCAGCCCTAGGGGACAGGGGGCGCGCAACTATGGCTACACCTTC	CASSPRGQGARNYGYTF